The present T cell receptor beta chain was sequenced within a study of a mutant IDH1 vaccine in newly diagnosed glioma. In the study overall: At weeks 1, 3, 5, 7, 11, 15, 19 and 23, patients received a vaccination, eight in all. Beginning 4-6 weeks after radiotherapy alone, or with temozolomide cycles, vaccination took place.

General observations from the study: Induction of immune responses by the vaccine occurred in about 93% of patients.

Time point given: week 11, during vaccination. In the vaccine, a single dose held 300 ug of the mutant IDH1 20-mer peptide, along with topical imiquimod. Details on this clone: Its cognate antigen is unknown.

V lost 0 bases, J lost 1 base, and 11 bases stayed unmatched. The CDR3 spans 18 residues. Per the germline V gene, CDR1 is SGHNT and CDR2 is YENEEA. TCRdb keeps only in-frame clones here, not all; method: immunoSEQ multiplex PCR. This sample carries tens of thousands of clones, about 78% of them seen once, and the ten largest clones take approximately 9.5%. The chain links TRBV11-3 to TRBJ2-7; the match to TRBD2 covers 8 bases. This receptor was identified in a woman younger than 35 with glioma. The source material was PBMCs, sampled from a glioma patient whose treatment included an IDH1 peptide vaccine. The CDR3 reads CASSLDWVSGTLSYEQYF. The CDR3 nucleotides read TGTGCCAGCAGCTTAGATTGGGTTAGCGGGACGCTTTCCTACGAGCAGTACTTC.